The present T cell receptor (beta chain) was sequenced within a study of regulatory T cells in long-lasting Graves disease. Arm-PCR of CDR3 regions and iRepertoire HTBI primers were the basis on which TCR beta libraries were built. MiXCR was run by TCRdb on the multiplex PCR reads, yielding one entry per CDR3 protein. The sample carries approximately 400,000 distinct CDR3 sequences, 23% recorded once. This clonotype was seen many times. Its matching antigen is unknown. Specified time point: persistent/refractory GD, antithyroid drugs over 5 years with positive TRAb. Generation of the TCR library employed RNA extracted from PBMCs. Broader study findings: A reduction in accuracy may have resulted from the small sample size. Those with persistent disease had in common more public clonotypes (approximately 2,500) than new patients (roughly 970). Persistent disease preferred TRBV28, TRBJ1-2 and TRBJ2-5; new disease, TRBV20-1 and TRBJ2-1.

The germline V and J ends were trimmed by 4 bases and 5 bases, with 11 bases remaining between them. CDR1 and CDR2 from the germline V gene are SGHAT and FQNNGV. The CDR3 runs to 13 residues. The genes are TRBV11-2 and TRBJ1-1; D is perhaps TRBD1 (5 bases). The sample was peripheral blood mononuclear cells (PBMCs), taken when the disease was refractory, from a patient treated with antithyroid drugs. This receptor was identified in a female donor with Graves disease. The CDR3 region is CASSSQGWTEAFF. The CDR3 coding sequence is TGTGCCAGCAGCTCCCAGGGATGGACTGAAGCTTTCTTT.